This T cell receptor beta chain was retrieved from a study of blood T cell repertoires in COVID-19. Germline lookup yields CDR1 ENHRY and CDR2 SYGVKD. There are 15 residues in the CDR3. The ends lost 8 bases at V and 5 bases at J; junction bases unmatched: 13. As handled by the study authors: Amplification of reference gene primers was used by the study to estimate nucleated cell counts. TCRdb's copy holds only in-frame clones and misses some; the assay was immunoSEQ multiplex PCR. D and trimming come from the DNA, and the V and J calls and clone size come from that table. The repertoire holds 150,000 to 190,000 clones, with approximately 80% as singletons.

The gene calls are TRBV10-3 and TRBJ2-7; 9 nucleotides align to TRBD1. The sequence came from a woman between 45 and 65 years old with acute or convalescent COVID-19. Material: peripheral blood. This CDR3 is CAIANVQQGANEQYF. CDR3 bases: TGTGCCATCGCGAACGTCCAACAGGGGGCAAACGAGCAGTACTTC.